This is a list of T cell receptor beta chains from one sample in a study of response to subunit inactivated influenza vaccine. TCRdb re-called the RT-PCR reads through MiXCR, storing one row per CDR3 protein. This table has 500,000 to 600,000 distinct CDR3 sequences, 12% to 15% appearing once. The sample in question was PBMCs from blood, obtained approximately 13 days after vaccination. These receptors originate from a man between 50 and 59 years old who received an inactivated influenza vaccine. CDR3s include the opening cysteine and the closing phenylalanine or tryptophan.

J | V | CDR3
TRBJ2-7 | TRBV5-1 | CASSLYRAYEQYF
TRBJ2-1 | TRBV6-2/TRBV6-3 | CASSLEGQGNYNEQFF
TRBJ2-7 | TRBV12-3/TRBV12-4 | CASRPGQGPYEQYF
TRBJ2-1 | TRBV27 | CASSDRGPRYNEQFF
TRBJ2-7 | TRBV20-1 | CSARGTSGTYEQYF
TRBJ1-2 | TRBV20-1 | CSARVPERNGYTF
TRBJ2-1 | TRBV14 | CASSQGGHTRLNEQFF
TRBJ1-1 | TRBV12-3/TRBV12-4 | CASSLDVNRVGTEAFF
TRBJ2-7 | TRBV5-1 | CASSLLPGAREQYF
TRBJ2-1 | TRBV30 | CASGTPLEYNEQFF
TRBJ1-2 | TRBV18 | CASSMTGGDGYTF
TRBJ1-1 | TRBV6-2/TRBV6-3 | CASTPRLLSTEAFF
TRBJ2-2 | TRBV29-1 | CSVETGGNTGELFF
TRBJ2-1 | TRBV18 | CASSRMSPTSYNEQFF
TRBJ2-7 | TRBV7-2 | CASSLALGGYEQYF
TRBJ2-4 | TRBV2 | CASSAGTGAIQYF
TRBJ1-2 | TRBV2 | CASSEAAGTYGYTF
TRBJ2-7 | TRBV20-1 | CSARVQSAVEQYF
TRBJ1-2 | TRBV29-1 | CSVAGTNYGYTF
TRBJ2-1 | TRBV4-2 | CASSPWTSGGFNEQFF
TRBJ2-3 | TRBV7-2 | CASREGAGGSTDTQYF
TRBJ2-2 | TRBV7-2 | CASSLVVTGGPGELFF
TRBJ1-5 | TRBV6-2/TRBV6-3 | CASSDRGNQPQHF
TRBJ1-5 | TRBV12-3/TRBV12-4 | CASSKTGPQHF
TRBJ2-2 | TRBV18 | CASSPRYGAGNTGELFF
TRBJ2-7 | TRBV7-9 | CASSLVPVSYEQYF
TRBJ1-2 | TRBV7-2 | CASSPQGGVNYGYTF
TRBJ2-5 | TRBV6-1 | CASSKGTKETQYF
TRBJ2-1 | TRBV10-3 | CAIESGGGINEQFF
TRBJ2-3 | TRBV11-1 | CASSLRLAETTDTQYF
TRBJ2-4 | TRBV30 | CAWSVGFGRAKNIQYF
TRBJ2-7 | TRBV29-1 | CSIKGGTGGYEQYF
TRBJ1-4 | TRBV4-3 | CASSQGRGRENEKLFF
TRBJ2-1 | TRBV9 | CASSARGLANNEQFF
TRBJ2-5 | TRBV20-1 | CSARDDGETQYF
TRBJ2-1 | TRBV29-1 | CSVRPAGVGNEQFF
TRBJ1-1 | TRBV2 | CASSVEGNTEAFF
TRBJ2-1 | TRBV7-2 | CASSLAGYSYNEQFF
TRBJ2-2 | TRBV5-1 | CASSWRTSGANTGELFF
TRBJ2-1 | TRBV28 | CASTLWQDSYNEQFF
TRBJ1-1 | TRBV6-5 | CASSYAGITNTEAFF
TRBJ1-5 | TRBV5-1 | CASSSGQDNQPQHF
TRBJ2-7 | TRBV20-1 | CSVNWRERGTYEQYF
TRBJ1-4 | TRBV10-2 | CASSAGQGANEKLFF
TRBJ2-3 | TRBV5-6 | CASSLAETSPTDTQYF
TRBJ1-1 | TRBV20-1 | CSAKKGAGNTEAFF
TRBJ1-5 | TRBV5-6 | CASSFGSGYSNQPQHF
TRBJ1-2 | TRBV30 | CAWSVFGQNYGYTF